This T cell receptor beta chain comes out of a study of T cell responses to AZD1222 COVID-19 vaccine. With respect to this clone: Its target is unknown.

Points from the study as a whole: Across the whole spike, CD4 TCRs peaked at regions 160-218 and 743-854. Reports say nearly half of spike-specific TCRs go after unmutated variant regions. White British donors predominated, females outnumbered males, and clonal diversity was possibly underestimated. Baseline antibody screening turned up just a handful of seropositive AZD1222 recipients.

There are 14 residues in the CDR3. Germline V gene sequence: CDR1 SGDLS, CDR2 YYNGEE. The germline V and J ends were trimmed by 0 bases and 7 bases, with 11 bases remaining between them. Sequencing used immunoSEQ multiplex PCR; TCRdb keeps in-frame clones, though not all of them. The table shows about 150,000 clones, with about 89% occurring only once. The chain has TRBV9 and TRBJ1-3; tentative D call: TRBD1 (5 bases). The receptor's source is an adult who received the MenACWY meningococcal vaccine as a control. The input for sequencing was peripheral blood, taken 28 days after the second dose of the MenACWY control vaccine. This CDR3 is CASSVDQGLNTIYF. The CDR3 bases are TGTGCCAGCAGCGTAGATCAGGGTCTGAACACCATATATTTT. The variable domain in full, with the rest retrieved from reference TRBV9 and TRBJ1-3, is DSGVTQTPKHLITATGQRVTLRCSPRSGDLSVYWYQQSLDQGLQFLIQYYNGEERAKGNILERFSAQQFPDLHSELNLSSLELGDSALYFCASSVDQGLNTIYFGEGSWLTVV.